This T cell receptor (beta chain) was identified during a study of T cell changes during pregnancy in multiple sclerosis (dated by TCRdb to 2018 to 2020). Regarding the study in general: In women with multiple sclerosis, the researchers looked at how the T cell repertoire shifted as pregnancy progressed.

The germline V gene specifies SGHTA as CDR1 and FQGNSA as CDR2. CDR3 length: 16 amino acids, cysteine to phenylalanine. The sequence is cut down to CDR3 DNA, 48 bases in frame from base 1. V loses 0 bases at its end and J loses 3 bases; junction bases beyond the gene matches: 8. Worth noting for this clone: It has no known antigen specificity. Base qualities are missing; no much larger clone stands one base away.

Library preparation employed the immunoSEQ multiplex PCR assay. This immuneACCESS table, as held by TCRdb, lists in-frame sequences with V and J called but not all clones. Of the missing ones, under half trace to an unresolved V gene in checked studies; the others have no known cause. This sample holds about 68,000 clones; just over 90% were observed only once. Together, the top ten hold approximately 1.5% of the sample. The specimen comprised peripheral blood, sampled in the third trimester of pregnancy. The receptor was derived from a female donor with multiple sclerosis, enrolled in a pregnancy study. The sequence links TRBV7-2 to TRBJ2-7, with 7 bases in between that match TRBD2. In nucleotides, the sequence is TGTGCCAGCAGCTTAGCCGTGGCTAGCGGAGGCTACGAGCAGTACTTC. It specifies CASSLAVASGGYEQYF.